Sequencing of this T cell receptor beta chain was carried out in a study of blood T cell repertoires in COVID-19. This clone came up once. The CDR3 runs to 12 residues. The V gene's germline CDR1 is SQVTM and CDR2 ANQGSEA. Deletions cut 7 bases from V and 1 base from J, with 7 bases between. Participants in the exposed group had met a COVID-19 case in the 2 weeks before joining the study. Repertoires were generated with immunoSEQ multiplex PCR, while TCRdb's copy carries only in-frame clones and drops some. The table lists around 200,000 clones, 65% to 90% of them singletons. The chain recombines TRBV29-1 with TRBJ2-2; D may be TRBD1 (6 bases). Sequenced: PBMCs or T cells enriched from blood (not recorded which). This TCR was recovered from a woman in her 30s who had been exposed to COVID-19. DNA of the CDR3: TGCAGCGCGGGACAGAACACCGGGGAGCTGTTTTTT. This translates into CSAGQNTGELFF.